This T cell receptor (beta chain) comes out of a study of blood T cells in healthy people across ages. Germline CDR1 reads SEHNR; CDR2 reads FQNEAQ (reference sequence). The V and J ends lost 4 bases and 7 bases, in that order; junction bases with no gene match: 23. The CDR3 has 20 residues. PBMCs, at least 6.5 million per sample, were isolated. In regard to this clonotype: Its antigen is currently unknown.

Next came a second PCR, run for roughly 6 to 11 cycles, which used a sample-barcoded 5' primer along with a J-beta primer mix. The template-switch adaptor was a 5' adaptor with 12 random nucleotides. It tagged each cDNA molecule. TCRdb passed the 5' RACE reads through MiXCR, listing each CDR3 protein once. Of over 600,000 distinct CDR3 sequences listed, approximately 53% are singletons. General study findings and limits: Higher diversity and more naive CD4+ cells were features of long-lived donors, compared to aged donors.

Sequenced input: blood. V usage is TRBV7-9 and J usage is TRBJ2-7; 12 bases fit TRBD2. This TCR was recovered from a middle-aged man in good health. DNA for the CDR3: TGTGCCAGCAGCTCCCGCCTCCCGGCTAGCGGGAGGGATACCTACAATGAGCAGTACTTC. Encoded protein: CASSSRLPASGRDTYNEQYF.